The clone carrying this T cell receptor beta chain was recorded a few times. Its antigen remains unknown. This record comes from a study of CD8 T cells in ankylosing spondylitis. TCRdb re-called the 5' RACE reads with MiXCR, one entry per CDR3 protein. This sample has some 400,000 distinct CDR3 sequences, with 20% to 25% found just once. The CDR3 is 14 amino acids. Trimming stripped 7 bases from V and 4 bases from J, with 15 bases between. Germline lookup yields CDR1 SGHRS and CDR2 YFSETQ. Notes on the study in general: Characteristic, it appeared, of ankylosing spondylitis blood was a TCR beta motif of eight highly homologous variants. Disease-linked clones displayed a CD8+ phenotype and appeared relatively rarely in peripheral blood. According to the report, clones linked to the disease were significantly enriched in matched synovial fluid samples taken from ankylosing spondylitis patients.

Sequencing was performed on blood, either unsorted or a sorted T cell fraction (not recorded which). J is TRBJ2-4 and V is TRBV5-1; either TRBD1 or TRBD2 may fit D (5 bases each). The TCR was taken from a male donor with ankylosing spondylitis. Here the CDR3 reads CASGAGQGKNIQYF. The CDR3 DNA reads TGCGCCAGCGGCGCGGGCCAGGGTAAAAACATTCAGTACTTC.